This TCR beta chain appears in the sequencing data of a study of T-cell reconstitution after alpha-beta-depleted transplantation in children. Molecular barcoding with unique molecular identifiers was used for the TCRbeta library. MiXCR, run by TCRdb on the PCR reads, gives a single entry per CDR3 protein. This sample has roughly 100,000 distinct CDR3 sequences, with 6.5% to 8.5% found just once. Germline CDR1 reads SGHVS; CDR2 reads FQNEAQ. The V and J ends lost 1 base and 5 bases respectively, with 9 bases between them. The CDR3 spans 14 residues. The chain joins TRBV7-8 to TRBJ1-5; D is perhaps TRBD1 (6 bases). The sequence came from a human donor who donated a stem cell graft to a child with congenital amegakaryocytic thrombocytopenia. The source was PBMCs from the stem cell graft donor, collected from the stem cell graft. The CDR3 coding sequence is TGTGCCAGCAGCTTAGTGGACAGTCATCAGCCCCAGCATTTT. This encodes CASSLVDSHQPQHF.